Sequencing of this T cell receptor beta chain was carried out in a study of OX40 agonist ivuxolimab in advanced cancers. Study as a whole: Patients received ivuxolimab, an intravenous treatment, every 2 weeks at 0.01 to 10 mg/kg. Dose-escalation patients suffered from hepatocellular carcinoma, melanoma, renal cell or head and neck cancer. Study conclusions and caveats: Averaged across samples, CD8+ T cells carried more expanded clones than CD4+ did. The expanded peripheral T cells' antigen specificity was not determined.

Generated by immunoSEQ multiplex PCR, the TCRdb table keeps only in-frame clones and is missing some. The sample gives fewer than 85,000 clones, roughly four fifths of which show up once; more than 0.5% is in the top ten. Germline V gene sequence: CDR1 MNHEY, CDR2 SVGAGI. The ends lost 5 bases at V and 8 bases at J; junction bases unmatched: 5. The CDR3 totals 12 residues. There are a few counts of this clone. No antigen is known for it. This clonotype was sampled from an adult with an advanced solid tumor such as melanoma, head and neck, liver or kidney cancer. The specimen comprised CD4+ or CD8+ T cells sorted from blood, sampled in a trial of the OX40 agonist ivuxolimab. This chain joins TRBV6-5 and TRBJ1-2, with 7 bases fitting TRBD1. This chain's CDR3 is CASSARGAGYTF. CDR3 nucleotide sequence: TGTGCCAGCAGTGCCAGGGGGGCCGGCTACACCTTC.